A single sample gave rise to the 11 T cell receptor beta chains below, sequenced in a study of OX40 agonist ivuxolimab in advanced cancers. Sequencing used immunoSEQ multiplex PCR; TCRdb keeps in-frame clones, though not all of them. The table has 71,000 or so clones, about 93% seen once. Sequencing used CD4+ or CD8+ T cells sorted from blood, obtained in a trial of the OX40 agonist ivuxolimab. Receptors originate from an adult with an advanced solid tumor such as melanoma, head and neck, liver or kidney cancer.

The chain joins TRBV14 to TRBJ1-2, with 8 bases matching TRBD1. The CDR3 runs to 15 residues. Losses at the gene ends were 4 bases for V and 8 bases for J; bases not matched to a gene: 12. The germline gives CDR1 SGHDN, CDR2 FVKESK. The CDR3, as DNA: TGTGCCAGCAGCCGAATTATTCAGGGGGCTGGCGGCTACACCTTC. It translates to CASSRIIQGAGGYTF. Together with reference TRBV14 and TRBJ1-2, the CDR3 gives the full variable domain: EAGVTQFPSHSVIEKGQTVTLRCDPISGHDNLYWYRRVMGKEIKFLLHFVKESKQDESGMPNNRFLAERTGGTYSTLKVQPAELEDSGVYFCASSRIIQGAGGYTFGSGTRLTVV.

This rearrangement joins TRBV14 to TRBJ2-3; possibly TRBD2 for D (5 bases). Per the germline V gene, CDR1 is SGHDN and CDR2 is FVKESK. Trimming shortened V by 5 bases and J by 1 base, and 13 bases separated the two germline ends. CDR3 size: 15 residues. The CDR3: CASSKLATRTDTQYF. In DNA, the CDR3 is TGTGCCAGCAGCAAATTAGCGACACGCACAGATACGCAGTATTTT.

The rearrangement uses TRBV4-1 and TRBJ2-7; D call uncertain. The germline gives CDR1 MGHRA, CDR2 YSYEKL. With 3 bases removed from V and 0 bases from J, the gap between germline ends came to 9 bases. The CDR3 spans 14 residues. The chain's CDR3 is CASSHALGSYEQYF. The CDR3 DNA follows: TGCGCCAGCAGCCACGCTCTGGGCTCCTACGAGCAGTACTTC.

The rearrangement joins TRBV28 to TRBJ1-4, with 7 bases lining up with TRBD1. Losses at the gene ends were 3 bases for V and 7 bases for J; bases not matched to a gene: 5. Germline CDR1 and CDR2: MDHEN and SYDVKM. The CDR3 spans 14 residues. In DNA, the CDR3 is TGTGCCAGCAGTTTTCGGGACAGATCTGAAAAACTGTTTTTT. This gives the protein CASSFRDRSEKLFF.

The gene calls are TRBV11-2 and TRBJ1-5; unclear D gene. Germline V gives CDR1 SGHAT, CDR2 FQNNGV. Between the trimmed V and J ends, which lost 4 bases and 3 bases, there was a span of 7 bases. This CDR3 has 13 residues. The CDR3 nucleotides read TGTGCCAGCAGCTCTGACATCAATCAGCCCCAGCATTTT. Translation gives CASSSDINQPQHF.

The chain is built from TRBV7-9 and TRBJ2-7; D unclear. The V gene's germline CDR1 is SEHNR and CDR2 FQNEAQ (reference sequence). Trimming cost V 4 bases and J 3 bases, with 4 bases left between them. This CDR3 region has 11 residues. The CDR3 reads CASSSRYEQYF. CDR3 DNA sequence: TGTGCCAGCAGCTCACGCTACGAGCAGTACTTC.

The CDR3 DNA is TGTGCCACCAGCAGCGACAGGGCGAACACCGGGGAGCTGTTTTTT. It specifies CATSSDRANTGELFF. The V gene is TRBV15, the J gene TRBJ2-2, with 7 bases that match TRBD1. Trimming at V came to 3 bases and at J to 0 bases, leaving 1 base not matched to a gene. The CDR3 extends over 15 amino acids. The germline CDR1 and CDR2 sequences are LNHNV and YYDKDF (reference sequence).

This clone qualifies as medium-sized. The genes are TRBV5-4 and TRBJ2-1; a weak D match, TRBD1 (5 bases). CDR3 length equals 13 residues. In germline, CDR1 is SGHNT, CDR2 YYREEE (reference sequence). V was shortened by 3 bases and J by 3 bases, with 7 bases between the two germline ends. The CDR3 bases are TGTGCCAGCAGCTCAGGGTTCTACAATGAGCAGTTCTTC. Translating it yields CASSSGFYNEQFF.

Here the CDR3 DNA reads TGCGCCAGCAGCCAAGGAGGTCCGGGCGCGCAGTATTTT. Translating it yields CASSQGGPGAQYF. The chain carries TRBV4-3 and TRBJ2-3; D unclear. Germline V gene lookup returns CDR1 LGHNA and CDR2 YSLEER. The CDR3 has 13 residues. The V end lost 1 base, the J end lost 10 bases, and 12 bases lay between the germline ends.

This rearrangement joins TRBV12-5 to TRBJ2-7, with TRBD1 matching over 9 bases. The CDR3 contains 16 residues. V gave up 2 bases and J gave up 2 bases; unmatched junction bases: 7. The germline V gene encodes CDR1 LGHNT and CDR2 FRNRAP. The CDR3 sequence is CASGLYPGQGAYEQYF. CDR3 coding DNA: TGTGCTAGTGGTTTGTATCCGGGACAGGGAGCCTACGAGCAGTACTTC.

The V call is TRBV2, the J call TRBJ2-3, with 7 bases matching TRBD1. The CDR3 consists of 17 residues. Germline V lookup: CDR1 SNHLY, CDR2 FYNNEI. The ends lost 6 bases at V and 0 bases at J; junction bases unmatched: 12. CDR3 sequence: CASSLGMTGISTDTQYF. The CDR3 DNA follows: TGTGCCAGCAGCTTGGGGATGACAGGGATCAGCACAGATACGCAGTATTTT.